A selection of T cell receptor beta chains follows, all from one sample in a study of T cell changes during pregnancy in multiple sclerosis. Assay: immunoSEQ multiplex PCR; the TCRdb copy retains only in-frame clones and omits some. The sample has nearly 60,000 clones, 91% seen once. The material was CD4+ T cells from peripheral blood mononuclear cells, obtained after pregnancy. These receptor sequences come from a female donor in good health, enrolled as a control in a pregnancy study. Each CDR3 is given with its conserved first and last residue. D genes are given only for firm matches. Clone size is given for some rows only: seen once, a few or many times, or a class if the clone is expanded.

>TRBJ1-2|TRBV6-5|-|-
TGTGCCAGCAGACTGGGGGGGCCTAACTATGGCTACACCTTC
CASRLGGPNYGYTF
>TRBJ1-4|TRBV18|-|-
TGTGCCAGCTCACTTGACTCCCAGAGGGAAAAACTGTTTTTT
CASSLDSQREKLFF
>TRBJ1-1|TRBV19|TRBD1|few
TGTGCCAGTAGTCGGACAGGGGGGAGCACTGAAGCTTTCTTT
CASSRTGGSTEAFF
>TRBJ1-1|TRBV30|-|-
TGTGCCTGGAGTGTAAAGGGGTTCACTGAAGCTTTCTTT
CAWSVKGFTEAFF
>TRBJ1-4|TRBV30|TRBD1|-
TGTGCCTGTTCCGGGACAGGAAAAACCGTTAATGAAAAACTGTTTTTT
CACSGTGKTVNEKLFF
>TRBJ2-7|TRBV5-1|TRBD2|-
TGCGCCAGCAGCTTGGCCGGGGAGGGCTACGAGCAGTACTTC
CASSLAGEGYEQYF
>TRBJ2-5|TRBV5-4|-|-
TGTGCCAGCAGCATAAACATCCAAGAGACCCAGTACTTC
CASSINIQETQYF
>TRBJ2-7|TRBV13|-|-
TGTGCCAGCAGCTTAAGGGGATCCTACGAGCAGTACTTC
CASSLRGSYEQYF
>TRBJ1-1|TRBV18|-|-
TGTGCCAGCTCCTCCCGGACAGCGGATCAAAACACTGAAGCTTTCTTT
CASSSRTADQNTEAFF
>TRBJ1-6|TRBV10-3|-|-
TGTGCCATCAGCGGACAGTCAACCTATAATTCACCCCTCCACTTT
CAISGQSTYNSPLHF
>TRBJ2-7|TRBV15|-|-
TGTGCCACCAGCAGAGACGCCTACGTCGACGAGCAGTACTTC
CATSRDAYVDEQYF
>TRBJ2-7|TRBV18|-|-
TGTGCCAGCTCACCAGGCACAGGGACGCCCACCGAGCAGTACTTC
CASSPGTGTPTEQYF
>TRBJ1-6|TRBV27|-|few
TGTGCCAGCAGTCTGTGGGACACTAATTCACCCCTCCACTTT
CASSLWDTNSPLHF
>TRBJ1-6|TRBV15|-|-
TGTGCCACCAGCAGAGGGTATCCGGCGACAAACTCACCCCTCCACTTT
CATSRGYPATNSPLHF
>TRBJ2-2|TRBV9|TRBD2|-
TGTGCCAGCAGTTTACCGGGACTAGCGGGGGCCGGGGAGCTGTTTTTT
CASSLPGLAGAGELFF
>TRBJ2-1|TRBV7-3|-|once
TGTGCCAGCAGCGGGAGGAGAGGTAATGAGCAGTTCTTC
CASSGRRGNEQFF
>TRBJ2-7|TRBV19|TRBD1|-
TGTGCCAGTAGCCTAAGCCCATCCGGGACAGCCTACGAGCAGTACTTC
CASSLSPSGTAYEQYF
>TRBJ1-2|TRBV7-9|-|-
TGTGCCAGCAGCCCCCCAGGGCTTGATGGCTACACCTTC
CASSPPGLDGYTF
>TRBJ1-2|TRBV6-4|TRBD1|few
TGTGCCAGCGGGAAGACAGGGGACGACTGCCCCGCCTATGGCTACACCTTC
CASGKTGDDCPAYGYTF
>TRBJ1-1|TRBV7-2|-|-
TGTGCCAGCAGCCCCTCGGTAGGAGAGGCTGAAGCTTTCTTT
CASSPSVGEAEAFF
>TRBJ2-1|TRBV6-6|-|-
TGTGCCAGCAGTTACACTAGCCCTACCCACAATGAGCAGTTCTTC
CASSYTSPTHNEQFF
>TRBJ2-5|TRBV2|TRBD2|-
TGTGCCAGCAGTGTCCAACTAGCGGGGGGCCAAGAGACCCAGTACTTC
CASSVQLAGGQETQYF
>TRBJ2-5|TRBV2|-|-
TGTGCCAGCAGCACGGGGATAGCGGTGACGGAGACCCAGTACTTC
CASSTGIAVTETQYF
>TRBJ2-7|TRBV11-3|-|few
TGTGCCAGCAGCCCCCCGACAGGCCTCTACGAGCAGTACTTC
CASSPPTGLYEQYF
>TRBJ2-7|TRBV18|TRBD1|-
TGTGCCAGCTCACCACTGGACAGGGTACGCGAGCAGTACTTC
CASSPLDRVREQYF
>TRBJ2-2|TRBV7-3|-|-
TGTGCCAGCAGCTTTCAGGGTGGATTGGGCACCGGGGAGCTGTTTTTT
CASSFQGGLGTGELFF
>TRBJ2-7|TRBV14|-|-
TGTGCCAGCAGCCAAGGAGGGCCGGGACACCAATACGGCGAGCAGTACTTC
CASSQGGPGHQYGEQYF
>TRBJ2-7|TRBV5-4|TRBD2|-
TGTGCCAGCAGCTTGTTAGCTAGCGGGATCTACGAGCAGTACTTC
CASSLLASGIYEQYF
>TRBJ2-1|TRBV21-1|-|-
TGTGCCAGCACCCCCCCGACAGGGGAGGACGATGAGCAGTTCTTC
CASTPPTGEDDEQFF
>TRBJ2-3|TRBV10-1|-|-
TGCGCCAGCAGTGAGAGAGGAGATACGCAGTATTTT
CASSERGDTQYF
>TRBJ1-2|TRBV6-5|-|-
TGTGCCAGCAGTTACTCGTCGGGCGGGAACTATGGCTACACCTTC
CASSYSSGGNYGYTF
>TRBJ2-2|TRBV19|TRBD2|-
TGTGCCAGTAGTATTCCGGCGGGGGCCGGGGAGCTGTTTTTT
CASSIPAGAGELFF